The TCR beta chain described here comes from a study of T cell responses to AZD1222 COVID-19 vaccine. Generated by immunoSEQ multiplex PCR, the TCRdb table keeps only in-frame clones and is missing some. The table has around 130,000 clones, about 86% seen once. Germline lookup yields CDR1 MNHEY and CDR2 SMNVEV (reference sequence). Trimming left V 5 bases short and J 5 bases short, with 15 bases between. CDR3 length equals 14 residues. Sequencing was performed on peripheral blood, taken on day 0 of AZD1222 vaccination. The gene calls are TRBV27 and TRBJ1-2, with TRBD1 as a possible D gene (6 bases). The source of this sequence is an adult in good health. The CDR3 protein is CASSTFGGLYGYTF. In nucleotides, the CDR3 is TGTGCCAGCAGTACCTTTGGGGGGCTTTATGGCTACACCTTC.